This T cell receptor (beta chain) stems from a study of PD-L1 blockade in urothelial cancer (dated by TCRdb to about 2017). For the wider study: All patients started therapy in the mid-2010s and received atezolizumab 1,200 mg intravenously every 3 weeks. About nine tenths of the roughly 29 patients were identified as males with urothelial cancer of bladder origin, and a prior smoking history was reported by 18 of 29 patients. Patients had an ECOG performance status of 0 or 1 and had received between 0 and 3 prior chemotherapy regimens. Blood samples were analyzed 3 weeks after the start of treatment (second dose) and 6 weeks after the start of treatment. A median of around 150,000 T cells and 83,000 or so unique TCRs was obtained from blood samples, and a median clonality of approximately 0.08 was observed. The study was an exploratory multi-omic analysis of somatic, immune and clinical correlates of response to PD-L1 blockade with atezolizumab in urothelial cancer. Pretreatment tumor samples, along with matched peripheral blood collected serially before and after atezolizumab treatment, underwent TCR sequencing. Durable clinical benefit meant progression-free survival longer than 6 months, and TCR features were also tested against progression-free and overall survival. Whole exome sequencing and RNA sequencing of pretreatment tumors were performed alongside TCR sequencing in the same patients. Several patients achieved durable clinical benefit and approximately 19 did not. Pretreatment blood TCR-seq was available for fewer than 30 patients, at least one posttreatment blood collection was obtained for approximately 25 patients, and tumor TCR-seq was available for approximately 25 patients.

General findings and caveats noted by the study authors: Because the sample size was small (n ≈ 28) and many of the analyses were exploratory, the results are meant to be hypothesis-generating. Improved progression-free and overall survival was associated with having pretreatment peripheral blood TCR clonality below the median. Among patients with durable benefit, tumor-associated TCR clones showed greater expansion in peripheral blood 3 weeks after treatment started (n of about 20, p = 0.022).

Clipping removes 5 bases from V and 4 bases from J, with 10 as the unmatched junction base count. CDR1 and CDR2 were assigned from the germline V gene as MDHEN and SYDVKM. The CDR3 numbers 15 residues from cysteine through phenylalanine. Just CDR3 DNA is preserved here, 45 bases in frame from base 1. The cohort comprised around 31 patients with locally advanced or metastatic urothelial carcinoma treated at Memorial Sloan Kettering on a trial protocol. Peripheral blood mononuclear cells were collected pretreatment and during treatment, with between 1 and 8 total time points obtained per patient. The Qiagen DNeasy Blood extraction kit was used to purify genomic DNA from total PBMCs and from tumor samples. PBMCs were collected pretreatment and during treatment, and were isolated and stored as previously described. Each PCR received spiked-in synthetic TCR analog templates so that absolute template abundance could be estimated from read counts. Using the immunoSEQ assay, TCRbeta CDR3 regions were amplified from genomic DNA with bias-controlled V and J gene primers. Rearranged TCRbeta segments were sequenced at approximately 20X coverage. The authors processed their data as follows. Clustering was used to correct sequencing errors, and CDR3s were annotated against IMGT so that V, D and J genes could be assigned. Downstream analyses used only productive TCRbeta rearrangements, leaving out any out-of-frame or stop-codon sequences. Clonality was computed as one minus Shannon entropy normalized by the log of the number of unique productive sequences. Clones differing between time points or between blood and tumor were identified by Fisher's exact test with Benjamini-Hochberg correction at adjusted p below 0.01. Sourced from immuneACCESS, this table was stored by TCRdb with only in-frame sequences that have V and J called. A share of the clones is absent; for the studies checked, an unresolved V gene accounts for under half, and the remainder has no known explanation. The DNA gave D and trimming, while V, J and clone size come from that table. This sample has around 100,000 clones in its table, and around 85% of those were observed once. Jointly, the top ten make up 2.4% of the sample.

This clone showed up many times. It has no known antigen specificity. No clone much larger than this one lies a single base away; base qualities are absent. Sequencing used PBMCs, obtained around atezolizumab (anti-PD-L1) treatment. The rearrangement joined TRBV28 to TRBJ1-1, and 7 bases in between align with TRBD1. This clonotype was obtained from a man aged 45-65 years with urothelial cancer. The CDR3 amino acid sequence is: CASSLPGTAGTEAFF. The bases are TGTGCCAGCAGTCTTCCTGGGACAGCGGGCACTGAAGCTTTCTTT.